These 2 T cell receptor beta chains were all obtained from the same sample, sequenced in a study of Ad26.COV2.S vaccination and SARS-CoV-2 variants. Treatment meaning: approximately 18 received Ad26.COV2.S at low or high dose, single or two shots; about 5 received placebo; per-sample allocation not given. Each sample was drawn 63 days after the first injection (of vaccine or placebo). Measured with immunoSEQ multiplex PCR; TCRdb has only the in-frame clones, and not every one. The data contain roughly 420,000 clones, around 87% of them seen just once; the ten biggest clones take up 3.6%. The input for sequencing was peripheral blood, taken in a trial of Ad26.COV2.S vaccine versus placebo. All receptors derive from a person aged 18-60 years who received the Ad26.COV2.S COVID-19 vaccine or a placebo.

This sequence joins TRBV19 and TRBJ1-5; 10 nucleotides match TRBD1. CDR3 length equals 18 residues. Unmatched junction bases numbered 10, after V lost 5 bases and J lost 0 bases. CDR1 LNHDA and CDR2 SQIVND come from the germline V gene (reference sequence). As DNA, the CDR3 is TGTGCCAGTAGTTCCCGGGACAGGGGCTTTTATAGCAATCAGCCCCAGCATTTT. Translation gives CASSSRDRGFYSNQPQHF.

This chain connects TRBV6-5 to TRBJ2-7; 11 nucleotides line up with TRBD2. This CDR3 spans 15 amino acids. V trimming: 5 bases; J trimming: 6 bases; junction bases outside the gene matches: 9. Germline assignment: CDR1 MNHEY and CDR2 SVGAGI. The CDR3: CASSTRLAGTIEQYF. The CDR3 DNA is TGTGCCAGCAGTACCAGACTAGCGGGGACAATCGAGCAGTACTTC.